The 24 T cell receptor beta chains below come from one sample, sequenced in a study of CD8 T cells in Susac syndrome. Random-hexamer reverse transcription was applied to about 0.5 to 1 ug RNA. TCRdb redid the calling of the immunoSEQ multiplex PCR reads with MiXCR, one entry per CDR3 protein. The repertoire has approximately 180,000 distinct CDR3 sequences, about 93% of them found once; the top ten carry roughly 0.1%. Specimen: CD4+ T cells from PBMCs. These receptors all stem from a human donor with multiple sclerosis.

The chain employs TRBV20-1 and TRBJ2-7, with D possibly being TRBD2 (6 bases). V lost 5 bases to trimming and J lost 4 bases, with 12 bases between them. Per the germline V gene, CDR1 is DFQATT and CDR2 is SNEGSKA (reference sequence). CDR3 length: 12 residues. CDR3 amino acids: CSAALRGYEQYF. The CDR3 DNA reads TGCAGTGCTGCCCTCCGGGGGTACGAGCAGTACTTC.

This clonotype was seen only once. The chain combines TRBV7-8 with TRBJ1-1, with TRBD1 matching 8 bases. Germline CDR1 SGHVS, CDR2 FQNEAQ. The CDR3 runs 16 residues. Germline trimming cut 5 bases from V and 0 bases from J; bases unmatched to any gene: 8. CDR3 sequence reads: CASSPQGVGVNTEAFF. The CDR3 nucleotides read TGTGCCAGCAGCCCACAGGGGGTTGGCGTGAACACTGAAGCTTTCTTT. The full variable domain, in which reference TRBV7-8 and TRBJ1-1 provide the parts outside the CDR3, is GAGVSQSPRYKVAKRGQDVALRCDPISGHVSLFWYQQALGQGPEFLTYFQNEAQLDKSGLPSDRFFAERPEGSVSTLKIQRTQQEDSAVYLCASSPQGVGVNTEAFFGQGTRLTVV.

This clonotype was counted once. The CDR3 nucleotides read TGCGCCAGCAGTCAACCACCGGGAGGGACCCAGTACTTC. This encodes CASSQPPGGTQYF. The V call is TRBV23-1, the J call TRBJ2-5, with 7 bases matching TRBD2. TRBV23-1 is labeled an ORF, and its function is uncertain. The CDR3 runs to 13 residues. Trimming removed 2 bases from V and 7 bases from J; junction bases left unmatched: 4.

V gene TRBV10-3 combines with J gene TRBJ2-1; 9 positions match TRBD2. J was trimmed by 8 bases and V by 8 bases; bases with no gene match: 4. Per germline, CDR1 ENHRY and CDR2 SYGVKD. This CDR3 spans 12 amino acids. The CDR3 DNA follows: TGTGCCATCGGGCAGCGGGAGGATGAGCAGTTCTTC. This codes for CAIGQREDEQFF.

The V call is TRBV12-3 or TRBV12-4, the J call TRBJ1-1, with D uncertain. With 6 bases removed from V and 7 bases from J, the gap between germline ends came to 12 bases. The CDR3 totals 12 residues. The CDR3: CASSPSWGEAFF. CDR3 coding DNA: TGTGCCAGCAGCCCCTCTTGGGGTGAAGCTTTCTTT.

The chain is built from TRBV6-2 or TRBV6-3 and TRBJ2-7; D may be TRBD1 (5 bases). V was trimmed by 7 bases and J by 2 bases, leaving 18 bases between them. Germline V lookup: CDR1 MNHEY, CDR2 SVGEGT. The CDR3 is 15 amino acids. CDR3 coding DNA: TGTGCCAGCACCAACGCAGGGTTCGTAGCCTACGAGCAGTACTTC. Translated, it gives CASTNAGFVAYEQYF.

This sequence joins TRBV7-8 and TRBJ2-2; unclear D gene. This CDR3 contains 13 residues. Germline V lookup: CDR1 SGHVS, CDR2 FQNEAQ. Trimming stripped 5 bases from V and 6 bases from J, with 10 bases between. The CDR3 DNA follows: TGTGCCAGCAGCCGAAAAACCGCCGGGGAGCTGTTTTTT. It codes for CASSRKTAGELFF.

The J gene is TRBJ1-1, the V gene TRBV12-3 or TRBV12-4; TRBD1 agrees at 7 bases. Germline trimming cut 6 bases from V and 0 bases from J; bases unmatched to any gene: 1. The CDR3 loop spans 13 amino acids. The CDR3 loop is CASRGQLNTEAFF. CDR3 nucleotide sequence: TGTGCCAGCAGGGGACAGCTGAACACTGAAGCTTTCTTT.

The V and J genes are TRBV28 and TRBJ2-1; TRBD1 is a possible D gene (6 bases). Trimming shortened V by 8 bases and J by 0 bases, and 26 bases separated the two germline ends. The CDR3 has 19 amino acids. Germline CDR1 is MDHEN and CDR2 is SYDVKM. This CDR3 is CASSQQGSSARPSYNEQFF. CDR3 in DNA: TGTGCCAGCTCTCAACAGGGTTCCTCGGCGCGACCCTCCTACAATGAGCAGTTCTTC.

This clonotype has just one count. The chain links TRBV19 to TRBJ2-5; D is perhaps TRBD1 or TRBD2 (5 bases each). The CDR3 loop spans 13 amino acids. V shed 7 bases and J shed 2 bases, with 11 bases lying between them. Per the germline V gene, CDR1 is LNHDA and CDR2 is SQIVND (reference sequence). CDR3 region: CASNNGAQETQYF. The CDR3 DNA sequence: TGTGCCAGTAACAACGGGGCTCAAGAGACCCAGTACTTC.

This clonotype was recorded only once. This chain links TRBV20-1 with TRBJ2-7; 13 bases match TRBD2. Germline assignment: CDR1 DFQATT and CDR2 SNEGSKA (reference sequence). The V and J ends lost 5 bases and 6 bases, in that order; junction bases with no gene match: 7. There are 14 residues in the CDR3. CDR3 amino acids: CSAGTSGVESEQYF. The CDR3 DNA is TGCAGTGCTGGGACTAGCGGGGTTGAGTCCGAGCAGTACTTC.

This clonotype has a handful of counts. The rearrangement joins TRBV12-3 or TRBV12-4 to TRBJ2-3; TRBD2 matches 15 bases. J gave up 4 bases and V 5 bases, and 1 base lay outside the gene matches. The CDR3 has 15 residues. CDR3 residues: CASSRTSGRADTQYF. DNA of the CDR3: TGTGCCAGCAGTCGGACTAGCGGGAGGGCAGATACGCAGTATTTT.

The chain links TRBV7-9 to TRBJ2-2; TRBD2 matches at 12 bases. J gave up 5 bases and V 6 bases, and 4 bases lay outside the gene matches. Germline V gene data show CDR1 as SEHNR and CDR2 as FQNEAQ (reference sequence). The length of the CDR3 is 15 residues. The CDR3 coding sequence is TGTGCCAGCAGGTGGACTAGCGGGGATACCGGGGAGCTGTTTTTT. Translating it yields CASRWTSGDTGELFF.

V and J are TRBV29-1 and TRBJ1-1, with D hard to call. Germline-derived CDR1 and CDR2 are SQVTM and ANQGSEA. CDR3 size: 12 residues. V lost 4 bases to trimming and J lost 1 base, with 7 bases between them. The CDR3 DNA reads TGCAGCGTTGCGTCAGCGAACACTGAAGCTTTCTTT. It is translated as CSVASANTEAFF.

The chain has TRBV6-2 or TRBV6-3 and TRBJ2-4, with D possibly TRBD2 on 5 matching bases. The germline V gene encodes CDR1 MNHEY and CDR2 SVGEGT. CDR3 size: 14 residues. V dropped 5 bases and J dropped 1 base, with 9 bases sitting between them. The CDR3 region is CASSTPGAKNIQYF. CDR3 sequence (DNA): TGTGCCAGCAGTACCCCGGGGGCCAAAAACATTCAGTACTTC.

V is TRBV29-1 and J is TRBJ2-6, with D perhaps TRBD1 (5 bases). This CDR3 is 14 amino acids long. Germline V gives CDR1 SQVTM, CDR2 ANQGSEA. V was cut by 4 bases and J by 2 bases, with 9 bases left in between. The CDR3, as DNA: TGCAGCGTTGGCCAAGGGGCTGGGGCCAACGTCCTGACTTTC. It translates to CSVGQGAGANVLTF.

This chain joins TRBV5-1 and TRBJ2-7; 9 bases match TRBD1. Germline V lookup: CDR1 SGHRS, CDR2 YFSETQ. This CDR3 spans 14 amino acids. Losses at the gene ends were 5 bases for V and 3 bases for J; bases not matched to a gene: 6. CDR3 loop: CASRIGTGFYEQYF. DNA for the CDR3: TGCGCCAGCAGAATCGGGACAGGGTTCTACGAGCAGTACTTC.

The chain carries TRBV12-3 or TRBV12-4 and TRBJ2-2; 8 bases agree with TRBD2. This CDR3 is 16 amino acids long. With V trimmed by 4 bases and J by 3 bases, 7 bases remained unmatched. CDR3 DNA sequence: TGTGCCAGCAGTTATCTTCCTAGCGGGCACACCGGGGAGCTGTTTTTT. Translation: CASSYLPSGHTGELFF.

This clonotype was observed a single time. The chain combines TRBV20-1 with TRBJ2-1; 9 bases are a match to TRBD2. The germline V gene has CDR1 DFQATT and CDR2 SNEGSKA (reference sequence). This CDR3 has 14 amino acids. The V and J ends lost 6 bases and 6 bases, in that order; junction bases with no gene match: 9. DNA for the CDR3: TGCAGTGCGGAGGGGGCGGGAGGGGGCAATGAGCAGTTCTTC. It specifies CSAEGAGGGNEQFF.

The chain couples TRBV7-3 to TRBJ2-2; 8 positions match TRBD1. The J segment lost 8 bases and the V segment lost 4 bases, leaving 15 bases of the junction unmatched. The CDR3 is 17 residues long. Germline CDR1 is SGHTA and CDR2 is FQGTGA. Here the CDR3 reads CASSSDRDRGKRGELFF. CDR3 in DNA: TGTGCCAGCAGCTCGGACAGGGACCGTGGGAAGAGAGGGGAGCTGTTTTTT. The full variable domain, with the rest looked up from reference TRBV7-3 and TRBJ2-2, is GAGVSQTPSNKVTEKGKYVELRCDPISGHTALYWYRQSLGQGPEFLIYFQGTGAADDSGLPNDRFFAVRPEGSVSTLKIQRTERGDSAVYLCASSSDRDRGKRGELFFGEGSRLTVL.

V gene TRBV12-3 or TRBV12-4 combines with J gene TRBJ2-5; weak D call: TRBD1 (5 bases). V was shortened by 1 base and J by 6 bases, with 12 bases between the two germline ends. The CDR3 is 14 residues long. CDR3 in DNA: TGTGCCAGCAGTTTAGAGTCCAGGGTGAAGACCCAGTACTTC. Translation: CASSLESRVKTQYF.

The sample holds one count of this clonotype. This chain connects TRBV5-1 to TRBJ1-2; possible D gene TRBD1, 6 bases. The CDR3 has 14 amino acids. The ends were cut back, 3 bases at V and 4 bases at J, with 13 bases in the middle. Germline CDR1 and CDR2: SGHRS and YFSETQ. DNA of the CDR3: TGCGCCAGCAGCTCATTGGGACACACCTATGGCTACACCTTC. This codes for CASSSLGHTYGYTF.

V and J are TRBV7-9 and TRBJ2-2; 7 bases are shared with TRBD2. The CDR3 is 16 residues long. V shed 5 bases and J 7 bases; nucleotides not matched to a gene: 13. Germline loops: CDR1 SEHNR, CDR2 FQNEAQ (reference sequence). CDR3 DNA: TGTGCCAGCAGCCCACTAGCGATGGGGCCCGGCGGGGAGCTGTTTTTT. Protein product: CASSPLAMGPGGELFF.

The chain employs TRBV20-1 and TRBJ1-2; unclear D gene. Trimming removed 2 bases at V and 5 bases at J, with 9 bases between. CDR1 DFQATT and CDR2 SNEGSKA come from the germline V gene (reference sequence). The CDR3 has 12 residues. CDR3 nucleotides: TGCAGTGCTAGATGGGGAGGGTATGGCTACACCTTC. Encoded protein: CSARWGGYGYTF.